The 25 T cell receptor beta chains given below trace back to one sample, sequenced in a study of radiation and T cells in renal cell carcinoma. Sample time point: blood 2 weeks post-SBRT. Treatment meaning: 15 Gy SBRT to primary tumor, nephrectomy 4 weeks later. Here immunoSEQ multiplex PCR was the method, and the copy in TCRdb shows in-frame clones only, minus some. The repertoire consists of roughly 130,000 clones, with 88% occurring once and the leading ten covering approximately 5.8%. Sequences were derived from blood, sampled from a patient whose treatment included radiotherapy and nephrectomy. These receptors all come from a woman between 65 and 79 years old with renal cell carcinoma.

This chain links TRBV5-6 with TRBJ2-1; 10 bases agree with TRBD2. V gave up 1 base and J gave up 2 bases; unmatched junction bases: 0. Germline CDR1 is SGHDT and CDR2 is YYEEEE. The length of the CDR3 is 15 residues. CDR3 sequence reads: CASSLTSGTYNEQFF. DNA for the CDR3: TGTGCCAGCAGCTTGACTAGCGGGACCTACAATGAGCAGTTCTTC.

This clone was seen once. The chain is built from TRBV6-1 and TRBJ2-7; TRBD1 aligns across 11 bases. Germline CDR1 reads MNHNS; CDR2 reads SASEGT. V lost 4 bases to trimming and J lost 4 bases; unmatched junction nucleotides: 12. CDR3 length: 17 residues. CDR3 in DNA: TGTGCCAGCAGTGGCTTCTCTTCGGGACAGGGGGGTTACGAGCAGTACTTC. It is translated as CASSGFSSGQGGYEQYF.

This chain connects TRBV10-3 to TRBJ2-5, with D unresolved. From germline, CDR1 is ENHRY and CDR2 SYGVKD. This CDR3 is 13 amino acids long. Deletions cut 6 bases from V and 4 bases from J, with 12 bases between. The CDR3: CAISPLGPETQYF. For the CDR3, the DNA is TGTGCCATCAGCCCCCTAGGGCCAGAGACCCAGTACTTC.

This clone was recorded once. The genes are TRBV7-2 and TRBJ2-3; D remains unclear. This CDR3 contains 17 residues. Germline CDR1 is SGHTA and CDR2 is FQGNSA. The germline V and J ends were trimmed by 1 base and 0 bases, with 14 bases remaining between them. This chain's CDR3 is CASSLVGGRRSTDTQYF. The CDR3 DNA reads as TGTGCCAGCAGCTTAGTGGGCGGCAGACGTAGCACAGATACGCAGTATTTT.

This chain links TRBV7-6 with TRBJ1-1; 7 positions agree with TRBD1. The germline CDR1 and CDR2 sequences are SGHVS and FNYEAQ. With 4 bases clipped from V and 3 bases from J, the junction kept 14 bases outside the gene matches. CDR3 length: 17 amino acids. The CDR3 DNA sequence: TGTGCCAGCAGCTCGAGGGGGCCCCACGGCCGAGACACTGAAGCTTTCTTT. Its translation: CASSSRGPHGRDTEAFF.

This chain joins TRBV4-1 and TRBJ1-3; the D is unclear. The germline CDR1 and CDR2 sequences are MGHRA and YSYEKL. The CDR3 runs 17 residues. The germline V and J ends were trimmed by 0 bases and 6 bases, with 18 bases remaining between them. In nucleotides, the CDR3 is TGCGCCAGCAGCCAAGATACCCCGGACGGGTTATCAAACACCATATATTTT. Translating gives CASSQDTPDGLSNTIYF.

The rearrangement links TRBV6-5 to TRBJ2-3, with D possibly TRBD2 on 5 matching bases. The CDR3 covers 16 residues. Germline CDR1 is MNHEY and CDR2 is SVGAGI. V shed 2 bases and J shed 1 base, with 13 bases lying between them. CDR3 protein: CASSYGLRAGTDTQYF. The CDR3 nucleotides are TGTGCCAGCAGTTACGGCCTGCGGGCTGGCACAGATACGCAGTATTTT.

V is TRBV7-2 and J is TRBJ1-6; 7 positions match TRBD1. Germline CDR1 is SGHTA and CDR2 is FQGNSA. The CDR3 runs to 15 residues. Germline trimming cut 4 bases from V and 6 bases from J; bases unmatched to any gene: 6. The CDR3 bases are TGTGCCAGCAGCTACCTAGGGGGCAGTAATTCACCCCTCCACTTT. This encodes CASSYLGGSNSPLHF.

The chain combines TRBV18 with TRBJ1-6; D unresolved. The CDR3 length is 14 residues. V was shortened by 3 bases and J by 8 bases, with 11 bases between the two germline ends. Germline values: CDR1 KGHSH, CDR2 LQKENI. The chain's CDR3 is CASSPRVQDSPLHF. The CDR3 DNA is TGTGCCAGCTCACCTAGGGTACAAGATTCACCCCTCCACTTT.

The chain has TRBV5-4 and TRBJ1-2, with 10 nucleotides matching TRBD1. With 0 bases clipped from V and 4 bases from J, the junction kept 6 bases outside the gene matches. The CDR3 has 16 amino acids. Germline V gene sequence: CDR1 SGHNT, CDR2 YYREEE (reference sequence). The CDR3 sequence: CASSLGGQGSLYGYTF. The CDR3 bases are TGTGCCAGCAGCTTGGGGGGACAGGGGAGTCTCTATGGCTACACCTTC. Full variable domain (missing parts from reference TRBV5-4 and TRBJ1-2): ETGVTQSPTHLIKTRGQQVTLRCSSQSGHNTVSWYQQALGQGPQFIFQYYREEENGRGNFPPRFSGLQFPNYSSELNVNALELDDSALYLCASSLGGQGSLYGYTFGSGTRLTVV.

The chain joins TRBV9 to TRBJ1-5; D gene unclear. Germline-derived CDR1 and CDR2 are SGDLS and YYNGEE. This CDR3 is built from 13 residues. V was cut by 3 bases and J by 3 bases, with 7 bases left in between. The CDR3 here is CASSGHFNQPQHF. CDR3 in DNA: TGTGCCAGCAGCGGACATTTCAATCAGCCCCAGCATTTT.

The rearrangement uses TRBV19 and TRBJ2-2; TRBD2 agrees at 14 bases. This CDR3 is built from 17 residues. V lost 6 bases to trimming and J lost 3 bases; unmatched junction nucleotides: 6. Germline V gives CDR1 LNHDA, CDR2 SQIVND (reference sequence). The DNA of the CDR3 is TGTGCCAGTAGCAAAGGGACTAGCGGGGGATACACCGGGGAGCTGTTTTTT. It translates to CASSKGTSGGYTGELFF.

The chain is built from TRBV5-1 and TRBJ2-7; maybe TRBD1 (6 bases). With 4 bases removed from V and 0 bases from J, the gap between germline ends came to 11 bases. The CDR3 consists of 14 residues. The germline V gene has CDR1 SGHRS and CDR2 YFSETQ. The CDR3 protein is CASSRDTYSYEQYF. The CDR3, as DNA: TGCGCCAGCAGCCGGGACACTTACTCCTACGAGCAGTACTTC.

The CDR3: CASTQGQGGSDTQYF. CDR3 nucleotides: TGTGCCAGCACCCAGGGGCAGGGGGGTTCAGATACGCAGTATTTT. The rearrangement uses TRBV6-6 and TRBJ2-3, with a possible D match to TRBD1 (7 bases). This CDR3 has 15 amino acids. Germline CDR1 is MNHNY and CDR2 is SVGAGI (reference sequence). V lost 7 bases and J 4 bases, leaving 18 bases between the germline ends.

Here the CDR3 reads CASDRAHEQYF. The CDR3 coding sequence is TGTGCCAGCGACAGGGCCCACGAGCAGTACTTC. This chain connects TRBV6-1 to TRBJ2-7; TRBD1 agrees at 7 bases. This CDR3 comprises 11 residues. The V and J ends lost 8 bases and 5 bases, in that order; junction bases with no gene match: 3. Per the germline V gene, CDR1 is MNHNS and CDR2 is SASEGT.

The J gene is TRBJ2-4, the V gene TRBV19; 10 bases line up with TRBD1. The CDR3 loop spans 13 amino acids. The trim removed 5 bases at V and 9 bases at J, leaving 4 bases unmatched. CDR1 LNHDA and CDR2 SQIVND come from the germline V gene (reference sequence). DNA of the CDR3: TGTGCCAGTAGTTCGACAGGGGGCATCATTCAGTACTTC. Its protein is CASSSTGGIIQYF.

This clone occurred once. V and J are TRBV5-5 and TRBJ1-3, with D perhaps matching TRBD1 (5 bases). Trimming removed 0 bases from V and 0 bases from J, with 13 bases in between. CDR1 and CDR2 (germline): SGHKS, YYEKEE (reference sequence). CDR3 length equals 17 residues. CDR3 in amino acids: CASSLEIGGLSGNTIYF. The CDR3 DNA reads as TGTGCCAGCAGCTTGGAGATTGGGGGACTCTCTGGAAACACCATATATTTT.

The chain recombines TRBV14 with TRBJ1-3; 7 bases line up with TRBD1. The CDR3 contains 14 residues. From germline, CDR1 is SGHDN and CDR2 FVKESK. The J segment lost 7 bases and the V segment lost 4 bases, leaving 7 bases of the junction unmatched. Written as DNA, the CDR3 is TGTGCCAGCAGCCCTCAAACGACAGGGAACACCATATATTTT. It codes for CASSPQTTGNTIYF.

The chain joins TRBV5-1 to TRBJ2-3, with 15 positions matching TRBD2. CDR3 length: 18 amino acids. In germline, CDR1 is SGHRS, CDR2 YFSETQ. J gave up 0 bases and V 3 bases, and 5 bases lay outside the gene matches. The CDR3 here is CASSSGLAGGSSTDTQYF. In DNA, the CDR3 is TGCGCCAGCAGCTCCGGACTAGCGGGGGGGTCTAGCACAGATACGCAGTATTTT.

The V and J genes are TRBV15 and TRBJ1-2; TRBD1 matches at 11 bases. The CDR3 length is 15 residues. The germline V gene encodes CDR1 LNHNV and CDR2 YYDKDF (reference sequence). V lost 5 bases and J lost 8; bases outside the gene matches: 10. The CDR3 DNA sequence: TGTGCCACCAGCGGGACAGGGGGAATAAATATCGGCTACACCTTC. This gives the protein CATSGTGGINIGYTF.

This clone came up a few times. The CDR3 sequence is CASSWVQGAGTDTQYF. Written as DNA, the CDR3 is TGTGCCAGCAGCTGGGTACAGGGGGCAGGCACAGATACGCAGTATTTT. V is TRBV6-6 and J is TRBJ2-3, with 9 nucleotides matching TRBD1. After removal of 6 bases from V and 1 base from J, the junction contained 8 bases not matched to a gene. The CDR3 spans 16 residues. Per the germline V gene, CDR1 is MNHNY and CDR2 is SVGAGI (reference sequence).

The chain is built from TRBV27 and TRBJ2-3, with D possibly matching TRBD2 (6 bases). V was shortened by 3 bases and J by 2 bases, with 12 bases between the two germline ends. CDR3 length equals 15 residues. Germline lookup yields CDR1 MNHEY and CDR2 SMNVEV (reference sequence). The CDR3 DNA reads as TGTGCCAGCAGTTTCCGCGGGGAGAACACAGATACGCAGTATTTT. This gives the protein CASSFRGENTDTQYF.

The CDR3 sequence: CASSYVSGKMAEAFF. The CDR3 region has the DNA TGTGCCAGCAGTTACGTCTCAGGGAAGATGGCTGAAGCTTTCTTT. The rearrangement uses TRBV6-5 and TRBJ1-1, with D perhaps matching TRBD1 (5 bases). Germline values: CDR1 MNHEY, CDR2 SVGAGI. The CDR3 totals 15 residues. V was clipped by 2 bases and J by 6 bases, with 16 bases between them.

V gene TRBV5-1 combines with J gene TRBJ2-2; D gene unclear. Germline assignment: CDR1 SGHRS and CDR2 YFSETQ. V was pared by 0 bases and J by 6 bases, with 12 bases between. The CDR3 length is 15 residues. The CDR3 sequence: CASSLEGSPSGELFF. Written as DNA, the CDR3 is TGCGCCAGCAGCTTGGAAGGCAGTCCTTCCGGGGAGCTGTTTTTT. The full variable domain, rest sourced from reference TRBV5-1 and TRBJ2-2, is KAGVTQTPRYLIKTRGQQVTLSCSPISGHRSVSWYQQTPGQGLQFLFEYFSETQRNKGNFPGRFSGRQFSNSRSEMNVSTLELGDSALYLCASSLEGSPSGELFFGEGSRLTVL.

The V call is TRBV6-4, the J call TRBJ2-1; D ambiguous. Germline CDR1 reads MRHNA; CDR2 reads SNTAGT. Deletions cut 0 bases from V and 2 bases from J, with 5 bases between. The CDR3 loop spans 14 amino acids. CDR3: CASSDSFPYNEQFF. The DNA for the CDR3 is TGTGCCAGCAGTGACTCGTTCCCCTACAATGAGCAGTTCTTC.